This T cell receptor (beta chain) is drawn from a study of cytomegalovirus exposure and HLA in healthy donors. On the study more broadly: Around 78 million unique TCRs, all from HLA-typed donors, were included in an early release of the data. Study observations and caveats: Only CMV serostatus was available as immune exposure information. TCR beta chain V- and J-gene trimming was linked, in a later analysis, to a missense variant in DCLRE1C. In a later analysis, several top co-occurrence clusters appeared linked to parvovirus B19, influenza, CMV and Epstein-Barr virus.

CDR3 length: 20 amino acids. Germline V gene data show CDR1 as LGHNA and CDR2 as YNFKEQ. The V gene end was trimmed by 0 bases and the J gene end by 1 base; junction bases not matched to a gene: 9. A multiplex PCR was run with 60 Vbeta primers and 13 Jbeta primers. Assay: immunoSEQ multiplex PCR; the TCRdb copy retains only in-frame clones and omits some. The data contain 140,000 or so clones, around four fifths of them singletons. Of note for this clone: Its antigen is not known.

The chain is built from TRBV4-2 and TRBJ2-1; TRBD2 agrees at 13 bases. The receptor was derived from a boy aged 2-9 years in good health and CMV-seronegative. The sequencing sample was made of PBMCs. CDR3 protein: CASSQDSRTSGSLSYNEQFF. The DNA for the CDR3 is TGTGCCAGCAGCCAAGATTCCCGGACTAGCGGGAGTCTATCCTACAATGAGCAGTTCTTC.